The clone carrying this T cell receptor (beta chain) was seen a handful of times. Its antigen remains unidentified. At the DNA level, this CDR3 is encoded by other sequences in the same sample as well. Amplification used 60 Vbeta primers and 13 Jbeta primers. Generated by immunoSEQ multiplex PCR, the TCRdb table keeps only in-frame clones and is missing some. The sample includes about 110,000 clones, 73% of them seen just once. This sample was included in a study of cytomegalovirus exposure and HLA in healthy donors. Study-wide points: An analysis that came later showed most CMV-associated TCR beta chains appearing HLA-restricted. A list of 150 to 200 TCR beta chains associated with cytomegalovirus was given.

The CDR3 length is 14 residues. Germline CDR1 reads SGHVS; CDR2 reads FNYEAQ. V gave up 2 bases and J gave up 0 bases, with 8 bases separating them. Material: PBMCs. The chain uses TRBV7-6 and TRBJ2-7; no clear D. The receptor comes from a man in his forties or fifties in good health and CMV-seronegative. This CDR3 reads CASSLSPSSYEQYF. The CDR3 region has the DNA TGTGCCAGCAGCTTATCCCCGAGCTCCTACGAGCAGTACTTC.